Each of the 27 T cell receptor beta chains below was sequenced from the same sample in a study of blood T cell repertoires in COVID-19 (TCRdb year 2020). Receptor amplification or capture employed the immunoSEQ multiplex PCR assay. Here the immuneACCESS table is served through TCRdb, limited to in-frame sequences with V and J called. Missing clones are a known gap in these copies; in checked studies unresolved V genes cover under half, and the rest lacks a known reason. The table for this sample lists more than 85,000 clones; less than 75% of them were counted only once. The ten largest clones represent less than 10% of the sample. The sequenced sample was peripheral blood. The receptors derive from an older woman with acute or convalescent COVID-19.

The V call is TRBV9, the J call TRBJ1-6; D might be TRBD1 (5 bases). CDR3 length: 16 amino acids. CDR1 and CDR2 (germline): SGDLS, YYNGEE. Trimming took 4 bases from V and 6 from J, leaving 17 bases between them. This CDR3 is CASSFGTERANSPLHF. The CDR3 nucleotides read TGTGCCAGCAGCTTCGGGACTGAGAGAGCTAATTCACCCCTCCACTTT.

The gene calls are TRBV6-5 and TRBJ2-4, with 7 bases lining up with TRBD1. This CDR3 has 15 amino acids. Germline V gene data show CDR1 as MNHEY and CDR2 as SVGAGI. Trimming removed 6 bases from V and 6 bases from J; junction bases left unmatched: 11. CDR3 nucleotides: TGTGCCAGCAGCCCAACGACAGGGTCAAGAAACATTCAGTACTTC. Protein product: CASSPTTGSRNIQYF.

J is TRBJ2-3 and V is TRBV5-1; 8 positions agree with TRBD2. J lost 2 bases, V lost 9 bases, and 11 bases had no gene match. Germline CDR1 SGHRS, CDR2 YFSETQ. The CDR3 consists of 15 residues. The CDR3 protein is CATQPGGANTDTQYF. Written as DNA, the CDR3 is TGCGCCACCCAGCCCGGGGGGGCGAACACAGATACGCAGTATTTT.

The chain recombines TRBV5-5 with TRBJ1-1; D remains unclear. The ends were cut back, 0 bases at V and 1 base at J, with 7 bases in the middle. The CDR3 covers 14 residues. CDR1 is SGHKS and CDR2 is YYEKEE in the germline V gene (reference sequence). CDR3 bases: TGTGCCAGCAGCTTGGCGACAACGAACACTGAAGCTTTCTTT. Protein: CASSLATTNTEAFF.

The chain carries TRBV5-1 and TRBJ1-6; TRBD1 might be the D (5 bases). The CDR3 runs to 17 residues. Germline CDR1 SGHRS, CDR2 YFSETQ. V lost 4 bases to trimming and J lost 7 bases, with 21 bases between them. Here the CDR3 DNA reads TGCGCCAGCAGCCGATCTCGTTTAGGGCAGGGAAATTCACCCCTCCACTTT. This codes for CASSRSRLGQGNSPLHF.

V gene TRBV18 combines with J gene TRBJ1-1; D gene unclear. This CDR3 region has 14 residues. Trimming removed 2 bases at V and 3 bases at J, with 10 bases between. Per germline, CDR1 KGHSH and CDR2 LQKENI. CDR3 sequence (DNA): TGTGCCAGCTCACCAGGGAGTCAGGACACTGAAGCTTTCTTT. As protein: CASSPGSQDTEAFF.

The chain combines TRBV5-1 with TRBJ1-5, with 7 bases fitting TRBD1. CDR3 size: 14 residues. V was pared by 0 bases and J by 5 bases, with 2 bases of the junction left unmatched. The germline CDR1 and CDR2 sequences are SGHRS and YFSETQ. The CDR3, as DNA: TGCGCCAGCAGCTTGGGACAGGGAGATCAGCCCCAGCATTTT. This sequence encodes CASSLGQGDQPQHF.

About this clone: Germline and junction disagree at one end, which may indicate a read error. The chain uses TRBV7-2 and TRBJ1-2, with D perhaps matching TRBD1 (5 bases). Germline V gene data show CDR1 as SGHTA and CDR2 as FQGNSA. The length of the CDR3 is 13 residues. CDR3 in amino acids: CASSPDSNYGYIF. The CDR3 DNA sequence: TGTGCCAGCAGCCCAGACAGTAACTATGGCTACATCTTC.

The gene calls are TRBV19 and TRBJ1-6; 9 nucleotides agree with TRBD1. The CDR3 is 14 residues long. Trimming cost V 3 bases and J 10 bases; bases outside gene matches: 4. CDR1 LNHDA and CDR2 SQIVND come from the germline V gene (reference sequence). The CDR3 DNA reads TGTGCCAGTAGTATGGACAGGGGCAGGTCACCCCTCCACTTT. Translating gives CASSMDRGRSPLHF.

V is TRBV7-2 and J is TRBJ2-1; 14 bases match TRBD2. Germline lookup yields CDR1 SGHTA and CDR2 FQGNSA. This CDR3 contains 15 residues. The V gene end was trimmed by 5 bases and the J gene end by 12 bases; junction bases not matched to a gene: 9. The CDR3 DNA reads as TGTGCCAGCAGCCCGACGACTAGCGGGGGGGCCGGGCAGTTCTTC. Its translation: CASSPTTSGGAGQFF.

A single count supports this clone. This chain joins TRBV9 and TRBJ1-1; no clear D gene. Germline assignment: CDR1 SGDLS and CDR2 YYNGEE. V was trimmed by 3 bases and J by 3 bases, leaving 12 bases between them. The CDR3 is 14 residues long. In DNA form, the CDR3 reads TGTGCCAGCAGCGCGTATAAGGGAGACACTGAAGCTTTCTTT. It specifies CASSAYKGDTEAFF. Combining the CDR3 with reference TRBV9 and TRBJ1-1 gives the whole variable domain DSGVTQTPKHLITATGQRVTLRCSPRSGDLSVYWYQQSLDQGLQFLIQYYNGEERAKGNILERFSAQQFPDLHSELNLSSLELGDSALYFCASSAYKGDTEAFFGQGTRLTVV.

V usage is TRBV27 and J usage is TRBJ1-5; D is possibly TRBD1 (6 bases). This CDR3 region has 14 residues. Germline loops: CDR1 MNHEY, CDR2 SMNVEV (reference sequence). Trimming took 8 bases from V and 3 from J, leaving 14 bases between them. DNA for the CDR3: TGTGCCAGCCGCTTAACAGGGAACAATCAGCCCCAGCATTTT. Translation: CASRLTGNNQPQHF.

On this clone itself: The identical CDR3 is also encoded by other nucleotide sequences in the sample. The chain employs TRBV19 and TRBJ1-3, with 7 nucleotides matching TRBD1. Germline loops: CDR1 LNHDA, CDR2 SQIVND (reference sequence). J gave up 4 bases and V 7 bases, and 10 bases lay outside the gene matches. The CDR3 consists of 15 residues. The CDR3 region has the DNA TGTGCCAGTACTGTGGGAACAGGGGTCGGAAACACCATATATTTT. Its translation: CASTVGTGVGNTIYF.

This chain links TRBV27 with TRBJ1-4; D perhaps matches TRBD1 (6 bases). Trimming stripped 5 bases from V and 2 bases from J, with 12 bases between. CDR1 and CDR2 from the germline V gene are MNHEY and SMNVEV (reference sequence). The CDR3 is made up of 15 amino acids. CDR3 amino acids: CASSPRDITNEKLFF. DNA for the CDR3: TGTGCCAGCAGTCCCCGGGACATTACTAATGAAAAACTGTTTTTT. Full variable domain (rest looked up from reference TRBV27 and TRBJ1-4): EAQVTQNPRYLITVTGKKLTVTCSQNMNHEYMSWYRQDPGLGLRQIYYSMNVEVTDKGDVPEGYKVSRKEKRNFPLILESPSPNQTSLYFCASSPRDITNEKLFFGSGTQLSVL.

The chain employs TRBV7-2 and TRBJ1-5; no clear D. V was clipped by 4 bases and J by 5 bases, with 6 bases between them. The CDR3 runs 12 residues. Germline CDR1 is SGHTA and CDR2 is FQGNSA. CDR3 sequence: CASSSSDQPQHF. CDR3 DNA: TGTGCCAGCAGCTCCAGTGATCAGCCCCAGCATTTT. The full variable domain, rest sourced from reference TRBV7-2 and TRBJ1-5, is GAGVSQSPSNKVTEKGKDVELRCDPISGHTALYWYRQSLGQGLEFLIYFQGNSAPDKSGLPSDRFSAERTGGSVSTLTIQRTQQEDSAVYLCASSSSDQPQHFGDGTRLSIL.

V is TRBV12-3 or TRBV12-4 and J is TRBJ1-6, with D possibly being TRBD1 (5 bases). The CDR3 has 13 residues. The ends were cut back, 7 bases at V and 9 bases at J, with 13 bases in the middle. DNA for the CDR3: TGTGCCAGCAAGTCAGGGATAGGTTCACCCCTCCACTTT. Amino acids: CASKSGIGSPLHF.

The chain uses TRBV20-1 and TRBJ1-1, with D possibly being TRBD1 (6 bases). Between the trimmed V and J ends, which lost 6 bases and 10 bases, there was a span of 15 bases. This CDR3 is built from 11 residues. The germline CDR1 and CDR2 sequences are DFQATT and SNEGSKA (reference sequence). The CDR3 region has the DNA TGCAGTGCCCCTACAGGGACCGGAGCTTTCTTT. This encodes CSAPTGTGAFF.

This chain joins TRBV19 and TRBJ1-1; a weak D match, TRBD1 (6 bases). V was trimmed by 4 bases and J by 1 base, leaving 13 bases between them. This CDR3 is 15 amino acids long. Germline V CDR1 and CDR2: LNHDA, SQIVND (reference sequence). The CDR3 sequence is CASSRGGVSNTEAFF. The CDR3, as DNA: TGTGCCAGTAGTAGAGGGGGAGTCTCGAACACTGAAGCTTTCTTT.

This chain joins TRBV2 and TRBJ2-7, with TRBD1 matching 8 bases. The germline V gene has CDR1 SNHLY and CDR2 FYNNEI. V was pared by 6 bases and J by 5 bases, with 9 bases of the junction left unmatched. The CDR3 totals 14 residues. This CDR3 is CASREDRVLNEQYF. In DNA, the CDR3 is TGTGCCAGCAGAGAGGACAGGGTGCTAAACGAGCAGTACTTC.

This chain joins TRBV7-9 and TRBJ2-7, with a tentative D call TRBD1 (6 bases). Trimming took off 5 bases at V and 6 bases at J, with 11 bases between the two ends. Germline V gene data show CDR1 as SEHNR and CDR2 as FQNEAQ (reference sequence). CDR3 length: 12 amino acids. The CDR3 here is CASSRTVAEQYF. CDR3 sequence (DNA): TGTGCCAGCAGCCGGACAGTCGCCGAGCAGTACTTC.

This chain links TRBV12-3 or TRBV12-4 with TRBJ1-2, with D maybe TRBD1 (6 bases). The V and J ends lost 3 bases and 2 bases respectively, with 7 bases between them. The length of the CDR3 is 13 residues. CDR3 region: CASSFGQNYGYTF. The CDR3 region has the DNA TGTGCCAGCAGTTTTGGACAGAACTATGGCTACACCTTC.

The rearrangement uses TRBV4-3 and TRBJ2-1, with D possibly being TRBD1 (7 bases). The germline gives CDR1 LGHNA, CDR2 YSLEER. CDR3 length: 17 amino acids. The V end lost 0 bases, the J end lost 7 bases, and 19 bases lay between the germline ends. Here the CDR3 DNA reads TGCGCCAGCAGCCAAGATCAACAGGGGCAGGGGAGGAATGAGCAGTTCTTC. Translated: CASSQDQQGQGRNEQFF.

V is TRBV7-3 and J is TRBJ2-1; D perhaps matches TRBD2 (5 bases). V was clipped by 4 bases and J by 0 bases, with 13 bases between them. Per germline, CDR1 SGHTA and CDR2 FQGTGA. The CDR3 runs to 16 residues. The CDR3 nucleotides are TGTGCCAGCAGCTCCCGGGGTATTGACTCCTACAATGAGCAGTTCTTC. It translates to CASSSRGIDSYNEQFF.

The chain combines TRBV3-1 (or the pseudogene TRBV3-2) with TRBJ2-1, with TRBD1 matching over 8 bases. From germline, CDR1 is LGHDT and CDR2 YNNKEL (reference sequence). Trimming removed 1 base from V and 15 bases from J; junction bases left unmatched: 14. The CDR3 runs to 15 residues. The CDR3, as DNA: TGTGCCAGCAGCCAAGTTTCTGGCCGGACAGGGAATGTGTTCTTC. It specifies CASSQVSGRTGNVFF.

The V and J genes are TRBV2 and TRBJ1-1, with a possible D match to TRBD1 (5 bases). V was cut by 8 bases and J by 0 bases, with 10 bases left in between. Germline V gives CDR1 SNHLY, CDR2 FYNNEI. The CDR3 is 13 amino acids. Here the CDR3 DNA reads TGTGCCAGCGGGCAGGGCCTGAACACTGAAGCTTTCTTT. Amino acids: CASGQGLNTEAFF.

This clone was counted ten times or more. The chain employs TRBV2 and TRBJ1-6; D remains ambiguous. The CDR3 totals 13 residues. CDR1 is SNHLY, CDR2 FYNNEI, per germline. Trimming removed 9 bases at V and 7 bases at J, with 13 bases between. Here the CDR3 DNA reads TGTGCCAGTACCGATTCCCGGAATTCACCCCTCCACTTT. Its translation: CASTDSRNSPLHF.

The rearrangement joins TRBV6-5 to TRBJ2-3, with 10 bases aligning to TRBD1. The V segment lost 10 bases and the J segment 4 bases; nucleotides outside the gene matches: 8. Germline V lookup: CDR1 MNHEY, CDR2 SVGAGI. CDR3 length: 14 amino acids. The DNA of the CDR3 is TGTGCCACCAAGAGACAGGGGGCCGCAGATACGCAGTATTTT. This gives the protein CATKRQGAADTQYF.